Listed below are T cell receptor beta chains from one sample, sequenced in a study of siplizumab effects on memory and regulatory T cells. Assay: immunoSEQ multiplex PCR; the TCRdb copy retains only in-frame clones and omits some. In the table there are tens of thousands of clones, roughly 93% of which are singletons. Sequenced sample: CD8+ T cells sorted from blood. The receptors were sampled from a human donor in good health. CDR3s include the opening cysteine and the closing phenylalanine or tryptophan. D genes are given only for firm matches. The size field is filled for only some rows; it gives once, few, many or a size class.

CDR3 protein: CASSQDIPGTGHNYGYTF
CDR3 DNA: TGCGCCAGCAGCCAAGATATCCCCGGGACAGGGCATAACTATGGCTACACCTTC
clone size: NA
V gene: TRBV4-1
D gene: TRBD1
J gene: TRBJ1-2

CDR3 protein: CASSVAGTSGRGTDTQYF
CDR3 DNA: TGTGCCAGCAGCGTAGCTGGGACTAGCGGGAGGGGGACAGATACGCAGTATTTT
clone size: NA
V gene: TRBV9
D gene: TRBD2
J gene: TRBJ2-3

CDR3 protein: CASSTSGTGYEQYF
CDR3 DNA: TGTGCCAGCAGTACTTCCGGGACAGGCTACGAGCAGTACTTT
clone size: NA
V gene: TRBV9
D gene: TRBD1
J gene: TRBJ2-7

CDR3 protein: CASSLARGPTTEAFF
CDR3 DNA: TGTGCCAGCAGCTTGGCCCGAGGCCCGACCACTGAAGCTTTCTTT
clone size: NA
V gene: TRBV5-6
D gene: NA
J gene: TRBJ1-1

CDR3 protein: CASSPQTGGNNEQFF
CDR3 DNA: TGTGCCAGCAGCCCCCAGACGGGGGGCAACAATGAGCAGTTCTTC
clone size: NA
V gene: TRBV27
D gene: NA
J gene: TRBJ2-1

CDR3 protein: CASSFGGNEAFF
CDR3 DNA: TGTGCCAGCAGTTTTGGGGGTAATGAAGCTTTCTTT
clone size: NA
V gene: TRBV27
D gene: NA
J gene: TRBJ1-1

CDR3 protein: CASSSPATNEKLFF
CDR3 DNA: TGCGCCAGCAGCTCCCCGGCAACTAATGAAAAACTGTTTTTT
clone size: NA
V gene: TRBV5-1
D gene: NA
J gene: TRBJ1-4

CDR3 protein: CASSLDRVAEAFF
CDR3 DNA: TGTGCCAGTAGTCTTGACAGGGTGGCTGAAGCTTTCTTT
clone size: NA
V gene: TRBV19
D gene: TRBD1
J gene: TRBJ1-1

CDR3 protein: CASSPRTEYYEQYF
CDR3 DNA: TGTGCCAGTAGTCCGCGAACAGAGTACTACGAGCAGTACTTC
clone size: NA
V gene: TRBV19
D gene: NA
J gene: TRBJ2-7

CDR3 protein: CASTGPGFNNEQFF
CDR3 DNA: TGTGCCAGCACAGGACCGGGGTTTAACAATGAGCAGTTCTTC
clone size: NA
V gene: TRBV9
D gene: NA
J gene: TRBJ2-1

CDR3 protein: CAIMDGQGGYEQYF
CDR3 DNA: TGTGCCATCATGGATGGACAGGGTGGGTACGAGCAGTACTTC
clone size: NA
V gene: TRBV10-3
D gene: TRBD1
J gene: TRBJ2-7

CDR3 protein: CASSSGQGSSYNSPLHF
CDR3 DNA: TGTGCCAGCAGCTCGGGACAGGGGAGCTCCTATAATTCACCCCTCCACTTT
clone size: NA
V gene: TRBV7-2
D gene: TRBD1
J gene: TRBJ1-6

CDR3 protein: CASSSGINTEAFF
CDR3 DNA: TGCGCCAGCAGCTCGGGGATCAACACTGAAGCTTTCTTT
clone size: few
V gene: TRBV5-1
D gene: NA
J gene: TRBJ1-1

CDR3 protein: CASSWGPQETQYF
CDR3 DNA: TGCGCCAGCAGCTGGGGGCCCCAAGAGACCCAGTACTTC
clone size: NA
V gene: TRBV5-1
D gene: NA
J gene: TRBJ2-5

CDR3 protein: CAFGGNYGYTF
CDR3 DNA: TGTGCCTTCGGGGGTAACTATGGCTACACCTTC
clone size: NA
V gene: TRBV28
D gene: NA
J gene: TRBJ1-2

CDR3 protein: CASSGQISYEQYF
CDR3 DNA: TGTGCCAGCAGTGGACAGATCTCCTACGAGCAGTACTTC
clone size: NA
V gene: TRBV2
D gene: NA
J gene: TRBJ2-7

CDR3 protein: CAISDRDNQPQHF
CDR3 DNA: TGTGCCATCTCGGACAGGGACAATCAGCCCCAGCATTTT
clone size: once
V gene: TRBV19
D gene: TRBD1
J gene: TRBJ1-5

CDR3 protein: CASRKDSYTEAFF
CDR3 DNA: TGTGCCAGCAGGAAAGACAGCTACACTGAAGCTTTCTTT
clone size: NA
V gene: TRBV27
D gene: NA
J gene: TRBJ1-1

CDR3 protein: CASSLAWEAMNTGELFF
CDR3 DNA: TGCGCCAGCAGCTTGGCCTGGGAGGCCATGAACACCGGGGAGCTGTTTTTT
clone size: NA
V gene: TRBV5-1
D gene: NA
J gene: TRBJ2-2

CDR3 protein: CASSLGSEAFF
CDR3 DNA: TGCGCCAGCAGCTTGGGATCTGAAGCTTTCTTT
clone size: NA
V gene: TRBV5-1
D gene: NA
J gene: TRBJ1-1

CDR3 protein: CASSHRDTQYF
CDR3 DNA: TGTGCCAGCAGCCACCGGGATACGCAGTATTTT
clone size: NA
V gene: TRBV7-9
D gene: NA
J gene: TRBJ2-3

CDR3 protein: CASSGDRDNQPQHF
CDR3 DNA: TGTGCCAGCAGTGGGGACAGGGACAATCAGCCCCAGCATTTT
clone size: NA
V gene: TRBV2
D gene: TRBD1
J gene: TRBJ1-5

CDR3 protein: CASSSRALYGYTF
CDR3 DNA: TGTGCCAGCAGCTCTCGGGCTCTCTATGGCTACACCTTC
clone size: NA
V gene: TRBV7-9
D gene: NA
J gene: TRBJ1-2

CDR3 protein: CASWGLAGASYNEQFF
CDR3 DNA: TGTGCCAGCTGGGGTCTGGCGGGGGCCTCCTACAATGAGCAGTTCTTC
clone size: NA
V gene: TRBV28
D gene: NA
J gene: TRBJ2-1

CDR3 protein: CASSPGEGYTF
CDR3 DNA: TGTGCCAGCAGCCCAGGTGAGGGCTACACCTTC
clone size: once
V gene: TRBV9
D gene: NA
J gene: TRBJ1-2

CDR3 protein: CASSLGGPSTDTQYF
CDR3 DNA: TGTGCCAGCAGTTTGGGGGGACCCAGCACAGATACGCAGTATTTT
clone size: NA
V gene: TRBV6-6
D gene: NA
J gene: TRBJ2-3

CDR3 protein: CASSPSKGQPQHF
CDR3 DNA: TGTGCCAGCAGCCCAAGTAAGGGTCAGCCCCAGCATTTT
clone size: NA
V gene: TRBV14
D gene: NA
J gene: TRBJ1-5

CDR3 protein: CASSYGGMRSTDTQYF
CDR3 DNA: TGTGCCAGCAGTTATGGGGGTATGCGGTCCACAGATACGCAGTATTTT
clone size: once
V gene: TRBV6-5
D gene: NA
J gene: TRBJ2-3

CDR3 protein: CASNTRQGWVDEQFF
CDR3 DNA: TGTGCCAGCAACACACGACAGGGGTGGGTTGATGAGCAGTTCTTC
clone size: NA
V gene: TRBV6-5
D gene: TRBD1
J gene: TRBJ2-1

CDR3 protein: CASSSGQGSEQYF
CDR3 DNA: TGTGCCAGCAGCTCCGGACAGGGGAGCGAGCAGTACTTC
clone size: NA
V gene: TRBV7-9
D gene: TRBD1
J gene: TRBJ2-7

CDR3 protein: CASSKRGALQETQYF
CDR3 DNA: TGTGCCAGCAGCAAGAGGGGGGCCCTCCAAGAGACCCAGTACTTC
clone size: NA
V gene: TRBV6-5
D gene: NA
J gene: TRBJ2-5

CDR3 protein: CASSLGAPLSVEQFF
CDR3 DNA: TGTGCCAGCAGCTTAGGAGCCCCTCTATCGGTCGAGCAGTTCTTC
clone size: NA
V gene: TRBV13
D gene: NA
J gene: TRBJ2-1

CDR3 protein: CASSHKGGQETQYF
CDR3 DNA: TGCGCCAGCAGCCATAAAGGGGGTCAAGAGACCCAGTACTTC
clone size: NA
V gene: TRBV4-3
D gene: NA
J gene: TRBJ2-5

CDR3 protein: CASSLQDTYEQYF
CDR3 DNA: TGTGCCAGCAGCTTACAGGACACCTACGAGCAGTACTTC
clone size: NA
V gene: TRBV11-2
D gene: NA
J gene: TRBJ2-7

CDR3 protein: CASSQVKGQGTYEQYF
CDR3 DNA: TGTGCCAGCAGCCAAGTAAAAGGACAGGGGACCTACGAGCAGTACTTC
clone size: once
V gene: TRBV14
D gene: TRBD1
J gene: TRBJ2-7

CDR3 protein: CASSMGLAGGYEQYF
CDR3 DNA: TGTGCCAGCAGTATGGGACTAGCGGGAGGATACGAGCAGTACTTC
clone size: NA
V gene: TRBV5-8
D gene: TRBD2
J gene: TRBJ2-7

CDR3 protein: CASSLARRGRADYGYTF
CDR3 DNA: TGTGCCAGCAGCTTAGCGAGGCGGGGCAGGGCGGATTATGGCTACACCTTC
clone size: NA
V gene: TRBV7-9
D gene: NA
J gene: TRBJ1-2